This passage covers 17 T cell receptor beta chains from one sample sequenced in a study of cytomegalovirus exposure and HLA in healthy donors. Amplification used 60 Vbeta primers and 13 Jbeta primers. Using immunoSEQ multiplex PCR, the repertoire was profiled, and TCRdb retains in-frame clones only, with some absent. In all, the sample yields 150,000 or so clones. Sequencing input: PBMCs. The receptors stem from a woman aged 60-75 years in good health and CMV-seronegative.

The genes are TRBV4-2 and TRBJ1-6, with D perhaps TRBD1 (5 bases). With 0 bases removed from V and 10 bases from J, the gap between germline ends came to 13 bases. Germline V gene lookup returns CDR1 LGHNA and CDR2 YNFKEQ. There are 15 residues in the CDR3. CDR3 in amino acids: CASSQDPLGQSPLHF. The DNA of the CDR3 is TGTGCCAGCAGCCAAGACCCCCTGGGGCAATCACCCCTCCACTTT.

The chain joins TRBV11-1 to TRBJ1-1; D gene unclear. Germline values: CDR1 SGHAT, CDR2 FQDESV (reference sequence). The CDR3 sequence is 14 residues long. Trimming removed 5 bases at V and 2 bases at J, with 12 bases between. The CDR3 region has the DNA TGTGCCAGCAGCCGAGTATGGAGAAACACTGAAGCTTTCTTT. Protein product: CASSRVWRNTEAFF.

The gene calls are TRBV4-1 and TRBJ1-5; D might be TRBD1 (5 bases). V was shortened by 0 bases and J by 4 bases, with 13 bases between the two germline ends. The CDR3 is 16 amino acids. Germline V gene lookup returns CDR1 MGHRA and CDR2 YSYEKL. CDR3 sequence: CASSQEGAVGNQPQHF. CDR3 DNA sequence: TGCGCCAGCAGCCAAGAAGGGGCAGTCGGAAATCAGCCCCAGCATTTT.

V and J are TRBV19 and TRBJ1-6, with a possible D match to TRBD1 (5 bases). The germline V gene encodes CDR1 LNHDA and CDR2 SQIVND (reference sequence). CDR3 length equals 15 residues. Trimming stripped 6 bases from V and 3 bases from J, with 12 bases between. In nucleotides, the CDR3 is TGTGCCAGTAGAACACAGGAGTTCTATAATTCACCCCTCCACTTT. Encoded protein: CASRTQEFYNSPLHF.

The chain links TRBV18 to TRBJ2-7, with D perhaps matching TRBD1 (6 bases). The CDR3 spans 14 residues. Germline CDR1 KGHSH, CDR2 LQKENI. V lost 6 bases and J lost 0, with 12 bases in between. CDR3 region: CASSTGTFSYEQYF. The CDR3 DNA reads TGTGCCAGCTCCACGGGGACATTCTCCTACGAGCAGTACTTC.

Regarding this clone: Sequence at one end of the junction differs from germline and may be a read error. V gene TRBV11-2 combines with J gene TRBJ2-5, with 9 bases matching TRBD1. The CDR3 extends over 15 amino acids. Germline V gene lookup returns CDR1 SGHAT and CDR2 FQNNGV. The CDR3 coding sequence is TGTGCCAGCAGCTTAGTGAGGGACAGGGAAGAGGCCCAGTACTTC. It specifies CASSLVRDREEAQYF.

The V and J genes are TRBV5-1 and TRBJ1-1, with 7 bases matching TRBD1. V was clipped by 4 bases and J by 3 bases; unmatched bases: 6. Germline CDR1 and CDR2: SGHRS and YFSETQ. The CDR3 loop spans 14 amino acids. The DNA of the CDR3 is TGCGCCAGCAGCACAACAGGGGTGGACACTGAAGCTTTCTTT. This gives the protein CASSTTGVDTEAFF.

This chain joins TRBV7-9 and TRBJ1-5, with D unresolved. CDR1 SEHNR and CDR2 FQNEAQ come from the germline V gene (reference sequence). CDR3 length: 15 residues. Trimming took 5 bases from V and 2 from J, leaving 13 bases between them. CDR3 bases: TGTGCCAGCAGCCTCGGTGCGGTTCGCAATCAGCCCCAGCATTTT. Amino acids: CASSLGAVRNQPQHF.

The J gene is TRBJ2-1, the V gene TRBV7-2; 11 positions agree with TRBD2. CDR3 length: 14 residues. Per the germline V gene, CDR1 is SGHTA and CDR2 is FQGNSA. With V trimmed by 5 bases and J by 8 bases, 5 bases remained unmatched. The CDR3 nucleotides are TGTGCCAGCAGCACGACTAGCGGGGAGTATGAGCAGTTCTTC. Protein: CASSTTSGEYEQFF.

The chain recombines TRBV19 with TRBJ2-7; TRBD1 aligns across 9 bases. CDR1 is LNHDA and CDR2 is SQIVND in the germline V gene (reference sequence). The CDR3 has 15 amino acids. V shed 5 bases and J 6 bases; nucleotides not matched to a gene: 11. CDR3 in amino acids: CASSYPGQGAREQYF. The CDR3 DNA sequence: TGTGCCAGTAGTTATCCGGGACAGGGAGCACGCGAGCAGTACTTC.

The chain combines TRBV5-1 with TRBJ1-4; perhaps TRBD1 as D (5 bases). Looked up from germline, CDR1 is SGHRS and CDR2 is YFSETQ. V lost 6 bases, J lost 0 bases, and 12 bases lay in between. This CDR3 spans 15 amino acids. CDR3 DNA: TGCGCCAGCAATGCAGGGAAAGCAACTAATGAAAAACTGTTTTTT. Protein: CASNAGKATNEKLFF.

J is TRBJ2-2 and V is TRBV7-7; D perhaps matches TRBD2 (5 bases). The V gene lost 1 base and the J gene lost 6 bases, with 12 bases spanning the gap. Germline lookup yields CDR1 SSHAT and CDR2 FNYEAQ (reference sequence). This CDR3 spans 15 amino acids. The CDR3 bases are TGTGCCAGCAGCTTAGGGGGAGTGGATTCCGGGGAGCTGTTTTTT. It codes for CASSLGGVDSGELFF. The variable domain in full, with the rest retrieved from reference TRBV7-7 and TRBJ2-2, is GAGVSQSPRYKVTKRGQDVTLRCDPISSHATLYWYQQALGQGPEFLTYFNYEAQPDKSGLPSDRFSAERPEGSISTLTIQRTEQRDSAMYRCASSLGGVDSGELFFGEGSRLTVL.

This rearrangement joins TRBV6-5 to TRBJ2-2; no reliable D call. The CDR3 loop spans 13 amino acids. Germline assignment: CDR1 MNHEY and CDR2 SVGAGI. Trimming cost V 10 bases and J 0 bases, with 9 bases left between them. CDR3 sequence (DNA): TGTGCCACTAGGCGTTCGAACACCGGGGAGCTGTTTTTT. Translating it yields CATRRSNTGELFF.

The chain couples TRBV27 to TRBJ2-7, with D possibly being TRBD1 (5 bases). The CDR3 is 15 amino acids. V shed 3 bases and J shed 3 bases, with 15 bases lying between them. The V gene's germline CDR1 is MNHEY and CDR2 SMNVEV (reference sequence). The CDR3 here is CASSLLLAGFYEQYF. DNA of the CDR3: TGTGCCAGCAGTTTGCTGTTGGCAGGGTTCTACGAGCAGTACTTC.

The chain recombines TRBV27 with TRBJ1-2; TRBD1 matches 8 bases. Germline lookup yields CDR1 MNHEY and CDR2 SMNVEV (reference sequence). Trimming took 6 bases from V and 3 from J; bases not matched to a gene: 15. The CDR3 has 17 residues. CDR3 residues: CASSPKRAGGLDYGYTF. The CDR3 coding sequence is TGTGCCAGCAGCCCTAAGAGGGCAGGGGGCTTGGACTATGGCTACACCTTC.

V is TRBV4-2 and J is TRBJ1-2; the D is unclear. Trimming removed 4 bases from V and 4 bases from J, with 7 bases in between. CDR3 length: 12 amino acids. CDR1 and CDR2 from the germline V gene are LGHNA and YNFKEQ. The CDR3 reads CASSPRGYGYTF. CDR3 bases: TGTGCCAGCAGCCCGCGGGGCTATGGCTACACCTTC.

This chain joins TRBV19 and TRBJ1-5; 8 nucleotides match TRBD1. J was trimmed by 0 bases and V by 9 bases; bases with no gene match: 10. Germline V gene sequence: CDR1 LNHDA, CDR2 SQIVND (reference sequence). The CDR3 has 16 amino acids. The DNA of the CDR3 is TGTGCCAGCCAGGGACAGGTTAAGGTTAGCAATCAGCCCCAGCATTTT. Its protein product is CASQGQVKVSNQPQHF.